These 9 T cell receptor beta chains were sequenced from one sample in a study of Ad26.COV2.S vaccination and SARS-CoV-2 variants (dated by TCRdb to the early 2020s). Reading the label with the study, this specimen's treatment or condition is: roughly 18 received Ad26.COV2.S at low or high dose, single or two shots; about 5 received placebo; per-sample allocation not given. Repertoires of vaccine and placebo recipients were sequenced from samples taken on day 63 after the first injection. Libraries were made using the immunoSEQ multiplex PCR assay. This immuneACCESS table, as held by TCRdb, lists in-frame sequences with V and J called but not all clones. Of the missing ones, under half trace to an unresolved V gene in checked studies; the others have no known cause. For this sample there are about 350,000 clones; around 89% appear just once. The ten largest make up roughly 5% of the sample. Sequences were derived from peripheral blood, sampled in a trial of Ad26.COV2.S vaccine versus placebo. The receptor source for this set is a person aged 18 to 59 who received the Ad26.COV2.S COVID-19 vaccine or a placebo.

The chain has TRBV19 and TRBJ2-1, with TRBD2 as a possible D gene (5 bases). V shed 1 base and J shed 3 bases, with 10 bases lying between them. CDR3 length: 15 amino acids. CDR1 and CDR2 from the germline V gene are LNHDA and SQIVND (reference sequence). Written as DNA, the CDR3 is TGTGCCAGTAGTATAGGCCCACGGGGCTACAATGAGCAGTTCTTC. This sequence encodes CASSIGPRGYNEQFF.

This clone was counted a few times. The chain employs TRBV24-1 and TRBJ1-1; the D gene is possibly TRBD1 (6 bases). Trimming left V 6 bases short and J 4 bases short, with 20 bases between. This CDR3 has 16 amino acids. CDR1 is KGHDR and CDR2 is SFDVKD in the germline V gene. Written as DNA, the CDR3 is TGTGCCACCAGTCCCTGGGAAAGTGACAGGCGCACTGAAGCTTTCTTT. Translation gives CATSPWESDRRTEAFF.

CDR3 sequence (DNA): TGTGCCAGTAGTAGTATCCTAGACAGCACAGATACGCAGTATTTT. Its translation is CASSSILDSTDTQYF. J is TRBJ2-3 and V is TRBV19; D remains unclear. Germline V gives CDR1 LNHDA, CDR2 SQIVND (reference sequence). V dropped 4 bases and J dropped 0 bases, with 11 bases sitting between them. The CDR3 is 15 residues long.

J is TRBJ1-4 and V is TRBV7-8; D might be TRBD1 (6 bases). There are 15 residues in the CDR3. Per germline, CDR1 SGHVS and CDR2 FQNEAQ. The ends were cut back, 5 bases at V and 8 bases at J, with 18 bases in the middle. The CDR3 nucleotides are TGTGCCAGCAGCCTAACAGGGTATCCAAACGAAAAACTGTTTTTT. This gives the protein CASSLTGYPNEKLFF.

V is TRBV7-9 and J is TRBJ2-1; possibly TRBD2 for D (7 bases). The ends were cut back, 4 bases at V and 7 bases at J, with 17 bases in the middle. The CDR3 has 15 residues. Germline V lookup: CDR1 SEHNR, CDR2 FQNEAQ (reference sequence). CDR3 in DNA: TGTGCCAGCAGCTCATGGGAGGGGGTTTGGAATGAGCAGTTCTTC. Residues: CASSSWEGVWNEQFF. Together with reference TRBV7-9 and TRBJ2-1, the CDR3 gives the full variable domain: DTGVSQNPRHKITKRGQNVTFRCDPISEHNRLYWYRQTLGQGPEFLTYFQNEAQLEKSRLLSDRFSAERPKGSFSTLEIQRTEQGDSAMYLCASSSWEGVWNEQFFGPGTRLTVL.

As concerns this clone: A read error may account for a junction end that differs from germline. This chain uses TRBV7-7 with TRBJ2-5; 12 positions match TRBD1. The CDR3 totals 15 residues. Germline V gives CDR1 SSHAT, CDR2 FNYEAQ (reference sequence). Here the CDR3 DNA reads TGTGCTAGCAGCTCCGGGACAGGGGGCGTAGAGACCCAGTACTTC. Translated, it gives CASSSGTGGVETQYF.

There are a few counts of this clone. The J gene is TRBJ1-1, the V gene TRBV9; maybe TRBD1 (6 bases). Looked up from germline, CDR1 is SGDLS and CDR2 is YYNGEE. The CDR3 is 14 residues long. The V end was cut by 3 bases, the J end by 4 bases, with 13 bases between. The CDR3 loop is CASSGQVQGTEAFF. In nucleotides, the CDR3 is TGTGCCAGCAGCGGACAGGTACAGGGCACTGAAGCTTTCTTT.

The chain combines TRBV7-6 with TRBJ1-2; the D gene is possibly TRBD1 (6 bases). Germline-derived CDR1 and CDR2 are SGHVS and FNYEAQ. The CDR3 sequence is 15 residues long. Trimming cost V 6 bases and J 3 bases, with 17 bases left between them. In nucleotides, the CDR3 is TGTGCCAGCAGTCCCGGTGGAGGGGGACACTATGGCTACACCTTC. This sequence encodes CASSPGGGGHYGYTF.

Written as DNA, the CDR3 is TGTGCCAGCAGCTTAGCAGCCAGCGGGAACACCGGGGAGCTGTTTTTT. Residues: CASSLAASGNTGELFF. This sequence joins TRBV7-6 and TRBJ2-2; a possible D gene is TRBD2 (5 bases). Germline V gene lookup returns CDR1 SGHVS and CDR2 FNYEAQ. The CDR3 is 16 amino acids. Trimming cost V 0 bases and J 1 base, with 9 bases left between them.